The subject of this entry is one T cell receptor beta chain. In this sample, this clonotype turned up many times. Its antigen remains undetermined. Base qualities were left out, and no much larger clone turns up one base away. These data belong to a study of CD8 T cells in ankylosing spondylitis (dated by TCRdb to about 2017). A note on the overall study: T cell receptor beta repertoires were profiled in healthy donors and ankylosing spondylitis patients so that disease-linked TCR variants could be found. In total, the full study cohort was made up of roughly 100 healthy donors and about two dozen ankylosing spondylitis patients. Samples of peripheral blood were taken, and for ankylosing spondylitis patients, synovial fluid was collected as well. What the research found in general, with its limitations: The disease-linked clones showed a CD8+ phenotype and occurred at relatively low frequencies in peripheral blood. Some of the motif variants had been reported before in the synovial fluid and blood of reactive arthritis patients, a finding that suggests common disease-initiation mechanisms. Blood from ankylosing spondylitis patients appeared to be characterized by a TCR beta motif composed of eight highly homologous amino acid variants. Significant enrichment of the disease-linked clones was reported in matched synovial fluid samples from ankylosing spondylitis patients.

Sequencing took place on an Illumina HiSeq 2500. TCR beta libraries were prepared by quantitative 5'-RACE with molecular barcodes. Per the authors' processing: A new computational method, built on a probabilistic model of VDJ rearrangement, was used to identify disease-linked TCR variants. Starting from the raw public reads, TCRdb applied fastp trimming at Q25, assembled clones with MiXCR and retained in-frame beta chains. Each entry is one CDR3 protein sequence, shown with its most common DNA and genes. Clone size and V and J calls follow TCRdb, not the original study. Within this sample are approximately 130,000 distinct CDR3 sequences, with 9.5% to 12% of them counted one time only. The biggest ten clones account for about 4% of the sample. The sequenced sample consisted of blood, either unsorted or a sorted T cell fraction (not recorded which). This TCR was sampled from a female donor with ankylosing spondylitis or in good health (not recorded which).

The CDR3 reads CASSLSASGTDTQYF. The DNA sequence reads TGTGCCAGCAGCTTAAGTGCTAGCGGTACAGATACGCAGTATTTT. The sequence joins TRBV7-3 to TRBJ2-3, with 7 bases aligning to TRBD2. The CDR3 starts with the cysteine, ends with the phenylalanine, and has 15 residues. The sequence is cut down to CDR3 DNA, 45 bases in frame from base 1. V trim: 1 base; J trim: 3 bases; unmatched bases: 4. CDR1 and CDR2 are drawn from the germline V gene: SGHTA, FQGTGA. Beyond the CDR3, the reference TRBV7-3 and TRBJ2-3 genes provide the residues; the full variable domain reads: GAGVSQTPSNKVTEKGKYVELRCDPISGHTALYWYRQSLGQGPEFLIYFQGTGAADDSGLPNDRFFAVRPEGSVSTLKIQRTERGDSAVYLCASSLSASGTDTQYFGPGTRLTVL.